This is a list of T cell receptor beta chains from one sample in a study of blood T cell repertoires in COVID-19. Clones were read by immunoSEQ multiplex PCR, and TCRdb kept only the in-frame ones, dropping some. The sample carries almost 70,000 clones, about four fifths recorded once. Material: peripheral blood. The receptor set was obtained from a human donor in a cohort sampled during active COVID-19. The CDR3 runs from the conserved cysteine through the conserved F or W. The D gene is left open where the match is weak.

d_call v_call cdr3_aa
NA TRBV19 CASSANPVGTNEKLFF
TRBD1 TRBV7-2 CASRLTGVQYF
TRBD1 TRBV19 CASSTQLAGQGISYEQYF
NA TRBV3-1/TRBV3-2 CASSPRGNTEAFF
TRBD1 TRBV28 CASSRGQGLGSSNQPQHF
NA TRBV2 CASSDRAEKLFF
NA TRBV25-1 CASSDYRTYEQYF
TRBD1 TRBV28 CASSLAGTGVTDTQYF
NA TRBV5-1 CASSLTDSTDTQYF
NA TRBV20-1 CSASGGRRFYEQYF
TRBD2 TRBV7-9 CASSVSGETDTQYF
TRBD1 TRBV9 CASSVTTTGWDEQYF
NA TRBV10-3 CATRGGGETKNIQYF
NA TRBV28 CASSFTGLGRTEAFF
TRBD1 TRBV3-1/TRBV3-2 CASSQKGTGYDQPQHF
NA TRBV3-1/TRBV3-2 CASSQDISRAFF
TRBD2 TRBV6-5 CASSWGLAGGETQYF
NA TRBV7-2 CASSAQLAKNIQYF
NA TRBV6-5 CATHGRVNNQPQHF
NA TRBV3-1/TRBV3-2 CASSWTVLDNTGELFF
NA TRBV30 CAWSAGNTEAFF
TRBD1 TRBV5-4 CASSGTGDQETQYF
TRBD1 TRBV19 CASSIEGAGTEAFF